This TCR beta chain is from a study of blood T cell repertoires in COVID-19. Study information: Whether acute or convalescent, the COVID-19 samples came from the United States, Italy and Spain. Sample material is recorded as cDNA or gDNA derived from T cells, B-cell-depleted T cells, or PBMCs.

Original analysis: Quantification of nucleated cells was approximated via reference gene primer amplification. Only in-frame clones appear in the TCRdb table, and some are missing; sequencing was by immunoSEQ multiplex PCR. Clone size and the V and J calls come from that table; the DNA yielded D and trimming. In the table there are 52,000 or so clones, approximately 82% of which are singletons. The V gene's germline CDR1 is SGHDT and CDR2 YYEEEE. V dropped 3 bases and J dropped 0 bases, with 10 bases sitting between them. CDR3 length: 14 amino acids. Input material: peripheral blood. The rearrangement links TRBV5-6 to TRBJ2-7, with unresolved D. The sequence was obtained from a human donor in a cohort sampled during active COVID-19. Here the CDR3 DNA reads TGTGCCAGCAGCTCTCAATTTAGCTCCTACGAGCAGTACTTC. Translated, it gives CASSSQFSSYEQYF.